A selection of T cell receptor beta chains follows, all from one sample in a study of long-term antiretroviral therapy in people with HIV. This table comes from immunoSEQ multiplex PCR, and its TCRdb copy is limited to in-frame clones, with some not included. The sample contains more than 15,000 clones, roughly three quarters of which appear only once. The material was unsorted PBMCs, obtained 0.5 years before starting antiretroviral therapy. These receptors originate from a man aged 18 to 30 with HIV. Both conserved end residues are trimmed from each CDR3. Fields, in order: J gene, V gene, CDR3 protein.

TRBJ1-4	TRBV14	ASSQGGGEKLF
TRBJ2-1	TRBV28	ASSWGPDWGVSYNEQF
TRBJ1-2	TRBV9	ASSVGGIGYT
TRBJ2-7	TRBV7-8	ASSWGQSYEQY
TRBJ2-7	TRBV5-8	ASRGQYEQY
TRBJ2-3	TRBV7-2	ASSFYPGTGSTDTQY
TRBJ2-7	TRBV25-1	ASSVKGPGEQY
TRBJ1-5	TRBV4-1	ASSPGGYHPYSNQPQH
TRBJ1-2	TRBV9	ASSEGVGNYGYT
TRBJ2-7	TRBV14	ASRPLETGYEQY
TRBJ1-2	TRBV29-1	SVDRGNGYT
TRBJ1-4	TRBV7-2	ASSLVGAATNEKLF
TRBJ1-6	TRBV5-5	ASSASMGGSPLH
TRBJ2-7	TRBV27	ASSRDRGGNYEQY
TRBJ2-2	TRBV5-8	ASSATVYTGELF
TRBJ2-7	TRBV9	ASSAKAGGYEQY
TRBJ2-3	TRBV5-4	ASSLGRATDTQY
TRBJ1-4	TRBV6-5	ASSTGYANEKLF
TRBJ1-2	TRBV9	ASSPRDGPNYGYT
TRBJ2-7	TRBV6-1	ASSPRAGAYEQY
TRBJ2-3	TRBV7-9	AYSLGGGADTQY
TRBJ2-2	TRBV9	ASSHPGGLAGDHTGELF
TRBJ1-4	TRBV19	ASSIPAYGPTNEKLF
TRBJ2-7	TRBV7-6	ASSLEARDYLSYEQY
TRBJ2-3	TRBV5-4	ASSTPGLAADTQY
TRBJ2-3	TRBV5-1	ASSLWAGAADTQY
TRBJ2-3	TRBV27	ASSPILAGGITDTQY
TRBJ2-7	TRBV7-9	ASSLDGTGDYEQY
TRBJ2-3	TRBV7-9	ASSTGTSGSTDTQY
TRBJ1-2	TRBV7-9	ASSLPGNNYGYT
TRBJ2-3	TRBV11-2	ASSFSLAGTDTQY
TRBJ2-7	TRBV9	ASSVTQGSYEQY
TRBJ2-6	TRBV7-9	ASSPLGGAAGANVLT
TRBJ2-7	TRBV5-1	ASTSSVGPHYEQY
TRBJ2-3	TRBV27	ASAKGGTDTQY
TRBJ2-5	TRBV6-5	ASSYSGQGGETQY
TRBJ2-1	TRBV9	ASSGKGGNSYNEQF
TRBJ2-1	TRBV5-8	ASSLSKRLVNNEQF
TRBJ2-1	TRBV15	ATSKYPITSGNYNEQF
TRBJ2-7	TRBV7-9	ASSSGTGGRAYEQY
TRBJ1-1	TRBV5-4	ASSSTRQGATEAF
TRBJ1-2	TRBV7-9	ASSSSGAGGYT
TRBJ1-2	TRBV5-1	ASSPRPGQGMWLYGYT
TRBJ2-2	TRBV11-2	ASSSETGYATGELF
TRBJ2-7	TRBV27	ASSPATGTYEQY
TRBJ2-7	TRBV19	ASSIPRTSGDSYEQY
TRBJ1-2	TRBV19	ASSPGQDYT
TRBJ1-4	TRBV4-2	ASSQPDNGNEKLF
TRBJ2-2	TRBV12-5	ASGGTGELF
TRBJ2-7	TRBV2	ASSSGNLYEQY
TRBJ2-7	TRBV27	ASSLSGTAEQY
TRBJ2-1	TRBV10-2	ASRPPSYGDEQF
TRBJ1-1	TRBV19	ASSIGPGSNTEAF
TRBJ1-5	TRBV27	ASSLSRTGLSNQPQH